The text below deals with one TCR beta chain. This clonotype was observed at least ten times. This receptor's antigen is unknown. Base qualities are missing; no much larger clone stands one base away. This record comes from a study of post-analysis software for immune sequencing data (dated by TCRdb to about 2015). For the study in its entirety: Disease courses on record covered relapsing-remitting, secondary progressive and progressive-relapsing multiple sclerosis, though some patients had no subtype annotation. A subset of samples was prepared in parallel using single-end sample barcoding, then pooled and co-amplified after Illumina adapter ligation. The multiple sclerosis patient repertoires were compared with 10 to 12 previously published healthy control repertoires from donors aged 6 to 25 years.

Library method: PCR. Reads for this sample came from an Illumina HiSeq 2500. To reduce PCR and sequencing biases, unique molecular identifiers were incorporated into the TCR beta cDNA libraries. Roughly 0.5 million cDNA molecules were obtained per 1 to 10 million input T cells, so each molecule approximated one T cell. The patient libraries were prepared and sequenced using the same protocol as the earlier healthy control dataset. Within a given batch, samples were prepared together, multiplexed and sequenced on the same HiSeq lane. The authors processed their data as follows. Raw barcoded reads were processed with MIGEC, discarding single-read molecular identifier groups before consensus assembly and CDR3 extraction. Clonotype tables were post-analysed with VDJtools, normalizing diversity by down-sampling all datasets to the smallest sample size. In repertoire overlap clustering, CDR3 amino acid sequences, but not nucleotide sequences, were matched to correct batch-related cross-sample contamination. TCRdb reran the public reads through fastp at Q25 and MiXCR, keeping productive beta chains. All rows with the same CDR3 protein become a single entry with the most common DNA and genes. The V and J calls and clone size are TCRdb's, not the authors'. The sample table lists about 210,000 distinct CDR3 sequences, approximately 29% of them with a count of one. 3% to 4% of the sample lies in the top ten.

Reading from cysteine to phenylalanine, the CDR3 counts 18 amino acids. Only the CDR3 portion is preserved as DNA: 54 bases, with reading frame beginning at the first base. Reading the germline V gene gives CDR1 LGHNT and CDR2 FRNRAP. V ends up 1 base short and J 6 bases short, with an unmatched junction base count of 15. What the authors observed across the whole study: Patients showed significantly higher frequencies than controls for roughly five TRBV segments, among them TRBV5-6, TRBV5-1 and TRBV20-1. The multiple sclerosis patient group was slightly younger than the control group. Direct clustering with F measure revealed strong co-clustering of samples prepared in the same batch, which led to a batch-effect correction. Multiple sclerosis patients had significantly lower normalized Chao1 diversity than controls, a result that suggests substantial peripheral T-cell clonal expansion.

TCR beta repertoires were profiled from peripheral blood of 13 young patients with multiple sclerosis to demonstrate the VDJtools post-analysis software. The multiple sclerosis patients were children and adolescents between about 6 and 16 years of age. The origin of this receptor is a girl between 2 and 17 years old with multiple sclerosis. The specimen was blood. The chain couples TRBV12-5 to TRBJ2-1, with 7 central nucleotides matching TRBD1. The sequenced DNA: TGTGCTAGTGGTTTGGGCGAGCCGGACAGGCCGAAACCCAATGAGCAGTTCTTC. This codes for CASGLGEPDRPKPNEQFF.